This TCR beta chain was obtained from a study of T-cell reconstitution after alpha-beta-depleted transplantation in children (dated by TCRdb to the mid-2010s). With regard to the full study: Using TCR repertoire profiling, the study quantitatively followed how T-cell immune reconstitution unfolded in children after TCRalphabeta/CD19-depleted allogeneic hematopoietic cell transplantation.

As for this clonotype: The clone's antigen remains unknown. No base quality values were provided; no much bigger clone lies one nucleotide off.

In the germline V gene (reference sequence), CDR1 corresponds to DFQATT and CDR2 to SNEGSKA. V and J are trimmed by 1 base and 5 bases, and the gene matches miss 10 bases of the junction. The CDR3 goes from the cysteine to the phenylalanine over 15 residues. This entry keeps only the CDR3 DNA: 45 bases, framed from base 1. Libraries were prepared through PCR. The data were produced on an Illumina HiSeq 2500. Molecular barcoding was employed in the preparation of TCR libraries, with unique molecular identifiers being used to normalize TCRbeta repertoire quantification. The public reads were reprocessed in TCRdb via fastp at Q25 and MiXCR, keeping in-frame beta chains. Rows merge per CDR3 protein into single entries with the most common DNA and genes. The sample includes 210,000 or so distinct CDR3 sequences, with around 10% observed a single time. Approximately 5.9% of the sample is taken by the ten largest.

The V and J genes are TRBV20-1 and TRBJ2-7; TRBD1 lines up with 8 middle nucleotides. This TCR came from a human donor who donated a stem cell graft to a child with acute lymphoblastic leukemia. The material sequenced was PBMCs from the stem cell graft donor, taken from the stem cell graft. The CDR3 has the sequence CSARGARTGYDEQYF. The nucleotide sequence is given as TGCAGTGCTAGAGGTGCTCGGACAGGGTATGACGAGCAGTACTTC.